This T cell receptor beta chain was sequenced during a study of radiotherapy plus CTLA-4 blockade in lung cancer. Study conclusions and caveats: Expansion in blood of tumor-derived TCR clones was seen after radiotherapy plus ipilimumab.

Remarks on this clone: What it recognizes is unknown.

The method was immunoSEQ multiplex PCR; TCRdb's version includes in-frame clones alone and lacks a portion of them. Of tens of thousands of clones in the sample, 70% to 85% were seen once. From germline, CDR1 is SEHNR and CDR2 FQNEAQ (reference sequence). This CDR3 is 17 amino acids long. J lost 3 bases, V lost 2 bases, and 7 bases had no gene match. Sequences were derived from peripheral blood, sampled from a patient treated with radiotherapy plus ipilimumab. V usage is TRBV7-9 and J usage is TRBJ1-4, with 9 bases aligning to TRBD1. This receptor was obtained from a human donor with non-small cell lung cancer who had a complete response to radiotherapy plus ipilimumab. The CDR3 loop reads CASSLLTGGSANEKLFF. CDR3 DNA sequence: TGTGCCAGCAGCTTACTGACAGGGGGATCGGCTAATGAAAAACTGTTTTTT. Using reference TRBV7-9 and TRBJ1-4 for the parts outside the CDR3, the full variable domain is DTGVSQNPRHKITKRGQNVTFRCDPISEHNRLYWYRQTLGQGPEFLTYFQNEAQLEKSRLLSDRFSAERPKGSFSTLEIQRTEQGDSAMYLCASSLLTGGSANEKLFFGSGTQLSVL.